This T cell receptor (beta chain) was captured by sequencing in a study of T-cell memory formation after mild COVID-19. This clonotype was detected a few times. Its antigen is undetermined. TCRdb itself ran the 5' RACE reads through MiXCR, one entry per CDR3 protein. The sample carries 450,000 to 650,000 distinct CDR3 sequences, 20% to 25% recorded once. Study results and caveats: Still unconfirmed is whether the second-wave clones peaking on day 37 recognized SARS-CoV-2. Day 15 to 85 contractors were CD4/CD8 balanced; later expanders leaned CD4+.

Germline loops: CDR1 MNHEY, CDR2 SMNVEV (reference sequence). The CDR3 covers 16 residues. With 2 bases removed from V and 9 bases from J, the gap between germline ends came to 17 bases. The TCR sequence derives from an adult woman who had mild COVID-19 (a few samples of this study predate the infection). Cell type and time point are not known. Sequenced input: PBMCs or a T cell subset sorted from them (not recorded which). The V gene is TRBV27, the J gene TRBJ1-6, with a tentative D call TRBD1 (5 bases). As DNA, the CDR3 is TGTGCCAGCAGTTTAAGTCAGGGTTATTACGGTTCACCCCTCCACTTT. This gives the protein CASSLSQGYYGSPLHF.